Listed here are 8 T cell receptor beta chains from one sample, sequenced in a study of cytomegalovirus exposure and HLA in healthy donors. In the PCR, 60 Vbeta and 13 Jbeta primers were used. Here immunoSEQ multiplex PCR was the method, and the copy in TCRdb shows in-frame clones only, minus some. The sample has some 120,000 clones, around three quarters seen once; the top ten hold approximately 4.5%. Material: PBMCs. These receptors were collected from a man aged 25-45 years in good health and CMV-seropositive.

This rearrangement joins TRBV11-3 to TRBJ2-7, with D possibly matching TRBD2 (5 bases). Trimming pared 5 bases from V and 6 bases from J, leaving 17 bases between. CDR3 length: 14 amino acids. Germline V CDR1 and CDR2: SGHNT, YENEEA. The chain's CDR3 is CASSLAWPPREQYF. CDR3 coding DNA: TGTGCCAGCAGCCTAGCATGGCCGCCCCGCGAGCAGTACTTC. Full variable domain (rest looked up from reference TRBV11-3 and TRBJ2-7): EAGVVQSPRYKIIEKKQPVAFWCNPISGHNTLYWYLQNLGQGPELLIRYENEEAVDDSQLPKDRFSAERLKGVDSTLKIQPAELGDSAVYLCASSLAWPPREQYFGPGTRLTVT.

CDR3 in amino acids: CSLHSYNEQFF. As DNA, the CDR3 is TGCAGTCTTCACAGCTACAATGAGCAGTTCTTC. The genes are TRBV20-1 and TRBJ2-1; D gene ambiguous. CDR1 is DFQATT, CDR2 SNEGSKA, per germline (reference sequence). The CDR3 is made up of 11 amino acids. The V end lost 8 bases, the J end lost 3 bases, and 8 bases lay between the germline ends.

This clone was seen once. The chain employs TRBV5-4 and TRBJ2-2, with 9 bases that match TRBD2. CDR3 length equals 16 residues. Trimming took 0 bases from V and 6 from J; bases not matched to a gene: 6. Per the germline V gene, CDR1 is SGHNT and CDR2 is YYREEE (reference sequence). CDR3 bases: TGTGCCAGCAGCTTGGCCGGCGGGGGGGCCTCCGGGGAGCTGTTTTTT. The encoded protein is CASSLAGGGASGELFF.

This clone was found once. The chain joins TRBV2 to TRBJ1-5; unclear D gene. Germline CDR1 is SNHLY and CDR2 is FYNNEI. CDR3 size: 12 residues. Trimming cost V 7 bases and J 4 bases, with 8 bases left between them. The CDR3 DNA is TGTGCCAGCACAACTTGGAATCAGCCCCAGCATTTT. This encodes CASTTWNQPQHF.

Of note for this clone: One junction end disagrees with the germline gene, perhaps due to a read error. The CDR3 reads CSSSERGTENTEAFF. In nucleotides, the CDR3 is TGTTCCAGCAGCGAAAGGGGCACAGAGAACACTGAAGCTTTCTTT. This chain links TRBV7-9 with TRBJ1-1; possible D gene TRBD1, 5 bases. This CDR3 contains 15 residues. Germline V gene lookup returns CDR1 SEHNR and CDR2 FQNEAQ (reference sequence).

The rearrangement links TRBV5-6 to TRBJ2-5; 7 bases align to TRBD1. The CDR3 runs 14 residues. Germline V CDR1 and CDR2: SGHDT, YYEEEE. Trimming at V came to 3 bases and at J to 4 bases, leaving 6 bases not matched to a gene. CDR3 in amino acids: CASSSTGSGETQYF. CDR3 coding DNA: TGTGCCAGCAGCTCGACAGGGTCTGGAGAGACCCAGTACTTC. Drawing the rest from reference TRBV5-6 and TRBJ2-5, the complete variable domain is DAGVTQSPTHLIKTRGQQVTLRCSPKSGHDTVSWYQQALGQGPQFIFQYYEEEERQRGNFPDRFSGHQFPNYSSELNVNALLLGDSALYLCASSSTGSGETQYFGPGTRLLVL.

This clone was observed a few times. This CDR3 reads CAWRGYDGQSDNYGYTF. CDR3 coding DNA: TGTGCCTGGAGGGGATACGACGGACAGAGTGATAACTATGGCTACACCTTC. The V and J genes are TRBV30 and TRBJ1-2; D is possibly TRBD1 (6 bases). CDR3 length equals 17 residues. Trimming took 3 bases from V and 1 from J, leaving 21 bases between them. The germline V gene has CDR1 GTSNPN and CDR2 SVGIG (reference sequence).

This sequence joins TRBV11-3 and TRBJ2-3, with D hard to call. This CDR3 comprises 13 residues. CDR1 is SGHNT, CDR2 YENEEA, per germline. Deletions cut 0 bases from V and 6 bases from J, with 7 bases between. CDR3 in DNA: TGTGCCAGCAGCTTAGAATATCTCGATACGCAGTATTTT. Translation: CASSLEYLDTQYF.